The sequence of this T cell receptor (beta chain) was determined in a study of T cells in women clearing cervical HPV infection. Study in general: Only a few women had HLA typing results available.

Worth noting for this clone: The observed sequence ends 3 residues before the CDR3 terminus, with the missing tail filled in from the germline J gene.

This CDR3 has 16 residues. CDR1 MNHNS and CDR2 SASEGT come from the germline V gene. V gave up 0 bases and J gave up 2 bases, with 14 bases separating them. This table comes from immunoSEQ multiplex PCR, and its TCRdb copy is limited to in-frame clones, with some not included. This sample's table has about 33,000 clones. The chain combines TRBV6-1 with TRBJ2-7; perhaps D is TRBD1 or TRBD2 (5 bases each). Sequencing was performed on blood buffy coat. The source is a woman aged 18-69 years with a cervical HPV16 infection that either progressed to CIN3+ or cleared (not recorded which). The CDR3 here is CASSEARGARPYEQYF. The sequenced CDR3 bases are TGTGCCAGCAGTGAAGCGCGAGGGGCCAGACCCTACGAG.